Following are 20 T cell receptor beta chains from one sample sequenced in a study of shared clonotypes between healthy human individuals. Sequencing used immunoSEQ multiplex PCR; TCRdb keeps in-frame clones, though not all of them. In the table there are 950,000 to 1,300,000 clones, about 70% of which are singletons. What was sequenced was memory CD4+ T cells sorted from blood. The subset: CD45RA-negative fraction. These receptor sequences come from a young man in good health.

V gene TRBV6-5 combines with J gene TRBJ1-2, with a possible D match to TRBD1 (6 bases). The CDR3 runs to 12 residues. V lost 10 bases to trimming and J lost 0 bases, with 9 bases between them. Germline lookup yields CDR1 MNHEY and CDR2 SVGAGI. CDR3 DNA sequence: TGTGCCACCGGGACAACTAACTATGGCTACACCTTC. Protein: CATGTTNYGYTF.

V is TRBV7-9 and J is TRBJ2-7, with 8 positions matching TRBD1. J was trimmed by 3 bases and V by 6 bases; bases with no gene match: 7. The germline gives CDR1 SEHNR, CDR2 FQNEAQ (reference sequence). This CDR3 spans 14 amino acids. CDR3: CASSRTGFNYEQYF. DNA for the CDR3: TGTGCCAGCAGTCGGACAGGGTTTAACTACGAGCAGTACTTC. Variable domain in full (rest from reference TRBV7-9 and TRBJ2-7): DTGVSQNPRHKITKRGQNVTFRCDPISEHNRLYWYRQTLGQGPEFLTYFQNEAQLEKSRLLSDRFSAERPKGSFSTLEIQRTEQGDSAMYLCASSRTGFNYEQYFGPGTRLTVT.

This clone has a single count. The chain uses TRBV6-1 and TRBJ1-3; D is unresolved. CDR1 and CDR2 (germline): MNHNS, SASEGT. The CDR3 length is 14 residues. V was trimmed by 3 bases and J by 0 bases, leaving 6 bases between them. The CDR3 nucleotides read TGTGCCAGCAGTGACATTCTCTCTGGAAACACCATATATTTT. Translated, it gives CASSDILSGNTIYF.

The genes are TRBV5-1 and TRBJ1-1; D is possibly TRBD1 (6 bases). CDR1 SGHRS and CDR2 YFSETQ come from the germline V gene. CDR3 length: 14 amino acids. The V gene lost 3 bases and the J gene lost 2 bases, with 11 bases spanning the gap. The CDR3 sequence is CASSWGATNTEAFF. Written as DNA, the CDR3 is TGCGCCAGCAGCTGGGGGGCGACCAACACTGAAGCTTTCTTT.

The chain uses TRBV19 and TRBJ2-1, with D perhaps TRBD1 (6 bases). The CDR3 totals 15 residues. Germline values: CDR1 LNHDA, CDR2 SQIVND (reference sequence). The V gene lost 4 bases and the J gene lost 3 bases, with 13 bases spanning the gap. The CDR3 nucleotides are TGTGCCAGTAGTACGAGGGGGATAGTCTACAATGAGCAGTTCTTC. Its translation is CASSTRGIVYNEQFF.

Worth noting for this clone: Within the sample, other DNA sequences also encode this same CDR3. The gene calls are TRBV5-4 and TRBJ2-3, with 13 bases fitting TRBD2. V dropped 4 bases and J dropped 3; count of bases not matched to a gene: 2. This CDR3 is 15 amino acids long. CDR1 and CDR2 from the germline V gene are SGHNT and YYREEE (reference sequence). The CDR3, as DNA: TGTGCCAGCAGCCGGACTAGCGGGGGTACAGATACGCAGTATTTT. It yields the protein CASSRTSGGTDTQYF.

The sample holds a few counts of this clone. J is TRBJ2-2 and V is TRBV6-6; 13 bases match TRBD2. The CDR3 is 15 amino acids. V trimming: 5 bases; J trimming: 4 bases; junction bases outside the gene matches: 1. Germline V lookup: CDR1 MNHNY, CDR2 SVGAGI (reference sequence). CDR3 loop: CASSRTSGSTGELFF. DNA of the CDR3: TGTGCCAGCAGTAGGACTAGCGGGAGCACCGGGGAGCTGTTTTTT.

A remark on this clone: The junction and the germline gene differ at one end; a read error may be behind it. The rearrangement uses TRBV7-7 and TRBJ2-5; D may be TRBD1 (6 bases). Germline V gene sequence: CDR1 SSHAT, CDR2 FNYEAQ (reference sequence). CDR3 length: 13 amino acids. DNA of the CDR3: TGTGCTAGCAGCCAGGACAGTCGAGAGACCCAGTACTTC. As protein: CASSQDSRETQYF.

This chain joins TRBV11-2 and TRBJ2-2; D unclear. There are 14 residues in the CDR3. The V and J ends lost 1 base and 6 bases respectively, with 9 bases between them. In germline, CDR1 is SGHAT, CDR2 FQNNGV. The CDR3 protein is CASSLVSRSGELFF. CDR3 coding DNA: TGTGCCAGCAGCTTAGTATCCAGGTCCGGGGAGCTGTTTTTT.

This clone was counted once. The CDR3 bases are TGTGCCAGCAGCCCGACGCTGAACTATGGCTACACCTTC. It specifies CASSPTLNYGYTF. The gene calls are TRBV6-6 and TRBJ1-2; no clear D. Looked up from germline, CDR1 is MNHNY and CDR2 is SVGAGI (reference sequence). The V end was cut by 6 bases, the J end by 2 bases, with 10 bases between. The CDR3 is made up of 13 amino acids.

This chain joins TRBV7-2 and TRBJ2-1; TRBD2 aligns across 7 bases. The CDR3 is 13 residues long. CDR1 SGHTA and CDR2 FQGNSA come from the germline V gene. V lost 5 bases to trimming and J lost 5 bases; unmatched junction nucleotides: 3. DNA of the CDR3: TGTGCCAGCAGCCGGGACTACAACAATGAGCAGTTCTTC. Translated, it gives CASSRDYNNEQFF. Based on the CDR3 plus reference TRBV7-2 and TRBJ2-1, the full variable domain is GAGVSQSPSNKVTEKGKDVELRCDPISGHTALYWYRQSLGQGLEFLIYFQGNSAPDKSGLPSDRFSAERTGGSVSTLTIQRTQQEDSAVYLCASSRDYNNEQFFGPGTRLTVL.

The V gene is TRBV10-3, the J gene TRBJ1-1, with D unresolved. The germline CDR1 and CDR2 sequences are ENHRY and SYGVKD. Trimming pared 3 bases from V and 1 base from J, leaving 9 bases between. The CDR3 covers 14 residues. CDR3 in amino acids: CAISDTIANTEAFF. The CDR3 DNA reads as TGTGCCATCAGTGATACGATCGCGAACACTGAAGCTTTCTTT.

This clone was detected only a few times. The chain is built from TRBV18 and TRBJ2-7; 8 bases are a match to TRBD1. V shed 0 bases, J shed 6 bases, and the junction held 4 bases outside the gene matches. The CDR3 totals 14 residues. Germline CDR1 KGHSH, CDR2 LQKENI. CDR3 protein: CASSPPGQVREQYF. In DNA, the CDR3 is TGTGCCAGCTCACCACCGGGACAGGTTCGCGAGCAGTACTTC.

This clone occurred a few times. V and J are TRBV6-6 and TRBJ1-1; no definite D call. Germline-derived CDR1 and CDR2 are MNHNY and SVGAGI (reference sequence). The V and J ends lost 8 bases and 5 bases respectively, with 15 bases between them. The length of the CDR3 is 13 residues. Here the CDR3 DNA reads TGTGCCAGCCCTAGGGCCTCGGGGACTGAAGCTTTCTTT. This codes for CASPRASGTEAFF.

The V call is TRBV19, the J call TRBJ1-5, with 9 nucleotides matching TRBD1. Germline CDR1 and CDR2: LNHDA and SQIVND (reference sequence). V gave up 4 bases and J gave up 6 bases; unmatched junction bases: 7. CDR3 length equals 15 residues. Here the CDR3 reads CASSTRTGESQPQHF. The CDR3 nucleotides are TGTGCCAGTAGTACCCGGACAGGGGAGAGTCAGCCCCAGCATTTT.

This clone was seen only once. This rearrangement joins TRBV5-1 to TRBJ2-5, with a possible D match to TRBD2 (6 bases). V was cut by 4 bases and J by 4 bases, with 17 bases left in between. Germline CDR1 reads SGHRS; CDR2 reads YFSETQ. The CDR3 covers 15 residues. The CDR3 DNA reads TGCGCCAGCAGCGAGTTCCCGGGACTTGGAGAGACCCAGTACTTC. It specifies CASSEFPGLGETQYF.

This clone was seen just once. The gene calls are TRBV5-1 and TRBJ1-2; TRBD1 might be the D (5 bases). Trimming took 4 bases from V and 3 from J, leaving 16 bases between them. The CDR3 is made up of 15 amino acids. Per germline, CDR1 SGHRS and CDR2 YFSETQ. The CDR3 reads CASSPRGGRDYGYTF. Here the CDR3 DNA reads TGCGCCAGCAGCCCCCGGGGTGGCAGGGACTATGGCTACACCTTC.

V and J are TRBV5-1 and TRBJ2-3, with 8 bases matching TRBD2. The CDR3 totals 15 residues. Germline trimming cut 1 base from V and 4 bases from J; bases unmatched to any gene: 5. Germline CDR1 SGHRS, CDR2 YFSETQ. The CDR3 DNA is TGCGCCAGCAGCTTGCCAGCGGGGGCCTCAGATACGCAGTATTTT. This translates into CASSLPAGASDTQYF.

This clone was found a few times. The chain couples TRBV4-1 to TRBJ2-2; TRBD2 agrees at 8 bases. The CDR3 covers 17 residues. CDR1 is MGHRA and CDR2 is YSYEKL in the germline V gene. V lost 0 bases and J lost 6; bases outside the gene matches: 9. This CDR3 reads CASSQDIAGRFSGELFF. The CDR3 nucleotides read TGCGCCAGCAGCCAAGATATAGCGGGAAGGTTTTCCGGGGAGCTGTTTTTT.

Written as DNA, the CDR3 is TGTGCCAGCAGCCTTAGCGGGGTATTTAGTAATGAGCAGTTCTTC. This codes for CASSLSGVFSNEQFF. The chain combines TRBV9 with TRBJ2-1; 8 positions match TRBD2. CDR3 length: 15 residues. V lost 4 bases to trimming and J lost 7 bases; unmatched junction nucleotides: 10. CDR1 SGDLS and CDR2 YYNGEE come from the germline V gene.